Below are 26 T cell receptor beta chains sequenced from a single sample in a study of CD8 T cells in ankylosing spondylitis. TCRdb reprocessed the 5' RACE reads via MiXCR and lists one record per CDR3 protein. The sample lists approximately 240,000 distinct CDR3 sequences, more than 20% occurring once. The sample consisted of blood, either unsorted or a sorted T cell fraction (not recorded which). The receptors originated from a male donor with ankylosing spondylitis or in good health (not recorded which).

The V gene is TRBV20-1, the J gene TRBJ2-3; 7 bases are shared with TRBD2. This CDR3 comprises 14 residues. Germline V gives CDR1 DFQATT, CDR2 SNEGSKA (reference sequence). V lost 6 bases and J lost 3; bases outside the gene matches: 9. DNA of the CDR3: TGCAGTGCCCCCGTGGGGGGAGGGACAGATACGCAGTATTTT. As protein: CSAPVGGGTDTQYF.

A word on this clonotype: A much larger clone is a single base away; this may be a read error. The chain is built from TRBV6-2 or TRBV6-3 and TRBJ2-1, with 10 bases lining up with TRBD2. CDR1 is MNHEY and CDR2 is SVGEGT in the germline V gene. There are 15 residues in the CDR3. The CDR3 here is CASGLAGGTSNGQFF. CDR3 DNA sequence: TGTGCCAGCGGGTTAGCGGGGGGAACCAGTAATGGGCAGTTCTTC.

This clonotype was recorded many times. CDR3 coding DNA: TGTGCCAGCAGGAGGGGCAGGGGGACCGGGGAGCTGTTTTTT. Amino acids: CASRRGRGTGELFF. This sequence joins TRBV2 and TRBJ2-2; 7 bases match TRBD1. The germline V gene encodes CDR1 SNHLY and CDR2 FYNNEI. The CDR3 covers 14 residues. J gave up 5 bases and V 6 bases, and 6 bases lay outside the gene matches.

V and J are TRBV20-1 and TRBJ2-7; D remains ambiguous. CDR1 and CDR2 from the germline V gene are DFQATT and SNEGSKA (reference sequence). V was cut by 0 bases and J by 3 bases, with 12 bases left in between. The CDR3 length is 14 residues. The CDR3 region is CSAREGGPSYEQYF. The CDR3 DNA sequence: TGCAGTGCTAGAGAAGGTGGACCAAGCTACGAGCAGTACTTC.

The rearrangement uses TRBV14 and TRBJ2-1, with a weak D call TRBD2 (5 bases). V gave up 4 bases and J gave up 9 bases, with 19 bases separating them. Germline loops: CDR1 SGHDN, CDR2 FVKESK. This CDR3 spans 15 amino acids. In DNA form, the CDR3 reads TGTGCCAGCAGCCCGAGCGGATACTGGTCGGGTGAGCAGTTCTTC. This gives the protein CASSPSGYWSGEQFF.

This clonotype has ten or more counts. CDR3 DNA sequence: TGCAGCGTTGATGGGGAAAACACTGAAGCTTTCTTT. It specifies CSVDGENTEAFF. The chain combines TRBV29-1 with TRBJ1-1, with D hard to call. CDR1 and CDR2 from the germline V gene are SQVTM and ANQGSEA. V was trimmed by 3 bases and J by 2 bases, leaving 7 bases between them. The CDR3 covers 12 residues.

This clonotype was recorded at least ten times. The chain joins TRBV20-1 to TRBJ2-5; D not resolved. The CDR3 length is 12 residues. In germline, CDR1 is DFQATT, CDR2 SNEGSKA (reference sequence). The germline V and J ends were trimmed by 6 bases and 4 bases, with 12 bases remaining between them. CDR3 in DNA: TGCAGTGCCCCGGACGCTCTAGAGACCCAGTACTTC. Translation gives CSAPDALETQYF.

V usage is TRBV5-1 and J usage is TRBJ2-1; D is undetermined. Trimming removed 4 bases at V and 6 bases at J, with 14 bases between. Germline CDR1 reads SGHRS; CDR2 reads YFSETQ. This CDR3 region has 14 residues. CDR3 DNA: TGCGCCAGCAGCGGCATCCCGCCCCTCAATGAGCAGTTCTTC. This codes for CASSGIPPLNEQFF.

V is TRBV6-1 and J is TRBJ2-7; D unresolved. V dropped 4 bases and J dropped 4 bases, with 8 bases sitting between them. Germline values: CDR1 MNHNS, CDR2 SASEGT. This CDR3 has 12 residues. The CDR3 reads CASSVWLYEQYF. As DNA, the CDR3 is TGTGCCAGCAGTGTCTGGTTGTACGAGCAGTACTTC.

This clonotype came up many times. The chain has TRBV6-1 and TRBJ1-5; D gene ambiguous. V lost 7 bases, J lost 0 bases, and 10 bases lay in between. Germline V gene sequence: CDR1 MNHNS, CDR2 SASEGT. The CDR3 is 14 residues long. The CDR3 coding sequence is TGTGCCAGCATAGGGCAGGTTAGCAATCAGCCCCAGCATTTT. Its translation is CASIGQVSNQPQHF.

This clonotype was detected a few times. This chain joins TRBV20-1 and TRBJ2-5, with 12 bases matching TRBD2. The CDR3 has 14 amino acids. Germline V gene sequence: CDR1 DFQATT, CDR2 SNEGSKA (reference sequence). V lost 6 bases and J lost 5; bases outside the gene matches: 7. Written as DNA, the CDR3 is TGCAGTGCCGCCAGACTAGCGGGGGTGGAGACCCAGTACTTC. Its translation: CSAARLAGVETQYF.

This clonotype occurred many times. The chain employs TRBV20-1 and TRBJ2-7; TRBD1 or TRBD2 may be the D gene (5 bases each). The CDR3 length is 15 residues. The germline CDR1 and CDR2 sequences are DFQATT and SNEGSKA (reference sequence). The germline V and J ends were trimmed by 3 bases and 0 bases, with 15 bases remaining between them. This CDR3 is CSASSPRDRSYEQYF. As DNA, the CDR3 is TGCAGTGCTAGTTCGCCAAGGGACCGCTCCTACGAGCAGTACTTC.

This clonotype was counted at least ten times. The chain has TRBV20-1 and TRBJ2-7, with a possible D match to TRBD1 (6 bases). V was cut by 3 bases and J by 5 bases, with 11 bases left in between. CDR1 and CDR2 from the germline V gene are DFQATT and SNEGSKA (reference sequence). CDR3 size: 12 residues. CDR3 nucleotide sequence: TGCAGTGCTAGCTTGGACAGAGACGAGCAGTACTTC. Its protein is CSASLDRDEQYF.

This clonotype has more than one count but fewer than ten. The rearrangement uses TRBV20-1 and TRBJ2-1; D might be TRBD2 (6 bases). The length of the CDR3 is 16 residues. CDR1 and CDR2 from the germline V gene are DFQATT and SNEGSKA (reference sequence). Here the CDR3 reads CTPNPRMGRGYNEQFF. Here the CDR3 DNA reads TGCACTCCGAACCCGAGAATGGGCCGGGGGTACAATGAGCAGTTCTTC.

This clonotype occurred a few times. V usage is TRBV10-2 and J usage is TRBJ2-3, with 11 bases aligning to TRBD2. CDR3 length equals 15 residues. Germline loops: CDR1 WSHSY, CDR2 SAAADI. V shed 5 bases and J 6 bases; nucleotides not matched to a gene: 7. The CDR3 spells CASSLLAGAGDTQYF. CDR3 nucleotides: TGCGCCAGCAGTTTACTAGCGGGGGCGGGGGATACGCAGTATTTT.

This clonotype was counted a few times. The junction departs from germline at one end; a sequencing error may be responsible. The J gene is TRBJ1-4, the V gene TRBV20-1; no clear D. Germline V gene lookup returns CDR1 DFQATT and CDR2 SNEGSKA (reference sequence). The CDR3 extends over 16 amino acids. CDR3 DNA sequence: TGCAGTTCTAGGCCGGCTACGGGAGCAACTAATGAAAAACTGTTTTTT. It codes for CSSRPATGATNEKLFF.

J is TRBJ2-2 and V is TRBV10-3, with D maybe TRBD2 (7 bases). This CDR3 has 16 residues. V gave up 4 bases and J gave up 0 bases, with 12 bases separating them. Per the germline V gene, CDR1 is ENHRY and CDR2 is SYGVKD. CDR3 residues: CAISGGGEANTGELFF. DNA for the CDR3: TGTGCCATCAGTGGGGGGGGCGAAGCGAACACCGGGGAGCTGTTTTTT.

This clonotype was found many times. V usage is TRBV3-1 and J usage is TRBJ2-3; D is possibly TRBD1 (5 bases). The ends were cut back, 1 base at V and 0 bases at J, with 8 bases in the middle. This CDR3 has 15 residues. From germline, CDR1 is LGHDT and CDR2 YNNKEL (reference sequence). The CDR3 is CASSQGTRSTDTQYF. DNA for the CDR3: TGTGCCAGCAGCCAAGGGACACGTAGCACAGATACGCAGTATTTT.

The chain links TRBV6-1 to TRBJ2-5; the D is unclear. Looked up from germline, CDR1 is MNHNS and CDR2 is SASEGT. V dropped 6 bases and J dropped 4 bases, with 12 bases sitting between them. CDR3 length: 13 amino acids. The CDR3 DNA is TGTGCCAGCAGCCTGACAACCGGAGAGACCCAGTACTTC. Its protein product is CASSLTTGETQYF.

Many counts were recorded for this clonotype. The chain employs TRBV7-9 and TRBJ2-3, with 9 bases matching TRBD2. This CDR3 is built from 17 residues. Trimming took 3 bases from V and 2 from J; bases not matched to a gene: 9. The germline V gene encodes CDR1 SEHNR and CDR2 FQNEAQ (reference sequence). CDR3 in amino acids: CASSFSGLAGSTDTQYF. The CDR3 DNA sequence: TGTGCCAGCAGCTTCTCAGGCCTAGCGGGATCCACAGATACGCAGTATTTT.

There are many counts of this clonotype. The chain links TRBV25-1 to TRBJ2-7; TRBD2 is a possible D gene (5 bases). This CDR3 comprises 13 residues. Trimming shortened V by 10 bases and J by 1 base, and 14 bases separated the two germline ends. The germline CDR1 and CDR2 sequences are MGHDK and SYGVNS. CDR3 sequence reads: CATAEGISYEQYF. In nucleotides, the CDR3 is TGTGCCACCGCCGAGGGAATTTCCTACGAGCAGTACTTC.

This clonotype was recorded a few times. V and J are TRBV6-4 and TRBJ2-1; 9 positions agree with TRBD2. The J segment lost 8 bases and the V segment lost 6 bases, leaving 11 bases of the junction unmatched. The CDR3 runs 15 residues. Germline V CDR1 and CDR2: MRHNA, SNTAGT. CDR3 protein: CASSPPGLAGDEQFF. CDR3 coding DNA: TGTGCCAGCAGCCCCCCGGGACTAGCAGGTGATGAGCAGTTCTTC.

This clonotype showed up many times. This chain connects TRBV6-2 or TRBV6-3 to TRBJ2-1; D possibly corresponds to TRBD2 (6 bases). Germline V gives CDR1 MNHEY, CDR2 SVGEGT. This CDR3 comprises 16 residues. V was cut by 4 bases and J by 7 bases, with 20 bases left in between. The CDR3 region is CASSSRDSLVRNEQFF. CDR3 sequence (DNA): TGTGCCAGCAGTTCTCGGGACTCCCTAGTTAGGAATGAGCAGTTCTTC.

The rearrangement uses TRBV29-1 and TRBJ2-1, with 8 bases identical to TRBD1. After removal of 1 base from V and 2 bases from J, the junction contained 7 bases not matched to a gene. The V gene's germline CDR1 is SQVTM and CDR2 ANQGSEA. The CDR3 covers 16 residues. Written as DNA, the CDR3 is TGCAGCGTTGAAGGGGGACAGGCTCGGACCTACAATGAGCAGTTCTTC. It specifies CSVEGGQARTYNEQFF.

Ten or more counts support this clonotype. CDR3 nucleotides: TGTGCCACCAGCAGAGAGTACCTAGGGGCCTCCAAAAACATTCAGTACTTC. This translates into CATSREYLGASKNIQYF. The chain links TRBV15 to TRBJ2-4; D is perhaps TRBD1 (5 bases). Germline V gene data show CDR1 as LNHNV and CDR2 as YYDKDF (reference sequence). Trimming took 0 bases from V and 2 from J, leaving 14 bases between them. This CDR3 has 17 residues.

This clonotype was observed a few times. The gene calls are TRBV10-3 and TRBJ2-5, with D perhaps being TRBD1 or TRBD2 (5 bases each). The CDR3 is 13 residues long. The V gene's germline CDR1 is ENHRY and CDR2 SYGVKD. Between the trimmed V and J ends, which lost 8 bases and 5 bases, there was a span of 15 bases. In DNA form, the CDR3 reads TGTGCCATCGGGATAAGGGGCGGGGAGACCCAGTACTTC. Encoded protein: CAIGIRGGETQYF.